These T cell receptor beta chains were read from a single sample in a study of graft-versus-host responses after intestinal transplantation. No antigen has been identified for these receptors. Only in-frame clones appear in the TCRdb table, and some are missing; sequencing was by immunoSEQ multiplex PCR. This sample has over 100,000 clones, with 85% to 95% found just once. The input for sequencing was unstimulated CD8+ T cells sorted from spleen or lymph node cells, taken before intestinal transplant. The receptors were gathered from a human donor who received an intestinal transplant. Each CDR3 is given with its conserved first and last residue. The order of the fields is D gene, J gene, CDR3 length, clone size, V gene, CDR3 DNA, CDR3 protein. A D gene is named only where the DNA matches it firmly. The listing skips clone size in some rows; elsewhere it reads once, few, many or a size class.

NA TRBJ2-7 16 NA TRBV13 TGTGCCACCACCTCCGTAGTGCGGGGAAGCTCCTACGAGCAGTACTTC CATTSVVRGSSYEQYF
TRBD1 TRBJ2-7 13 NA TRBV7-3 TGTGCCAGCAGCTCGGGACAGTCCTACGAGCAGTACTTC CASSSGQSYEQYF
TRBD2 TRBJ2-3 15 NA TRBV4-2 TGTGCCAGCAGCCAAGAAGGGACTAGCAGGCTCACGCAGTATTTT CASSQEGTSRLTQYF
TRBD2 TRBJ2-6 19 NA TRBV4-1 TGCGCCAGCAGCCAAGATGGGAAAAGGGAGGGATCTGGGGCCAACGTCCTGACTTTC CASSQDGKREGSGANVLTF
TRBD2 TRBJ2-7 16 NA TRBV10-1 TGCGCCAGCAGTGAGGGACTAGCGGGAGGAGCCTACGAGCAGTACTTC CASSEGLAGGAYEQYF
TRBD1 TRBJ1-4 17 NA TRBV18 TGTGCCAGCTCACCGATACAGGGGGCCCCAACTAATGAAAAACTGTTTTTT CASSPIQGAPTNEKLFF
NA TRBJ2-2 16 NA TRBV10-1 TGCGCCAGCAGCTTATCAGGGGAGGCGAACACCGGGGAGCTGTTTTTT CASSLSGEANTGELFF
TRBD2 TRBJ2-7 15 NA TRBV19 TGTGCCAGTAGTATAGTCCCTAGCGGAGATTACGAGCAGTACTTC CASSIVPSGDYEQYF
TRBD1 TRBJ1-2 16 NA TRBV27 TGTGCCAGCAGTTTATCTCCGGGACAGTTGCTCTATGGCTACACCTTC CASSLSPGQLLYGYTF
NA TRBJ2-2 16 NA TRBV18 TGTGCCAGCTCACCACTTCGGAGGGGGAACACCGGGGAGCTGTTTTTT CASSPLRRGNTGELFF
NA TRBJ1-5 13 NA TRBV4-2 TGTGCCAGCAGCCAAGAGGGAGATCAGCCCCAGCATTTT CASSQEGDQPQHF
NA TRBJ2-7 16 NA TRBV6-6 TGTGCCAGCAGTTTCCTCCAGGGTTACCCCCTCTACGAGCAGTACTTC CASSFLQGYPLYEQYF
NA TRBJ2-1 16 NA TRBV19 TGTGCCAGTCACACGGGGGCGGGAGTAGGGAACAATGAGCAGTTCTTC CASHTGAGVGNNEQFF
NA TRBJ1-4 11 NA TRBV20-1 TGCAGTGCTAGAACACGTGTAAAACTGTTTTTT CSARTRVKLFF
NA TRBJ2-5 13 NA TRBV19 TGTGCCAGTAGTCCGCGGGCGCAAGAGACCCAGTACTTC CASSPRAQETQYF
TRBD2 TRBJ2-3 15 NA TRBV6-5 TGTGCCAGCAGTTACTCGGGCGGGAGGACGGATACGCAGTATTTT CASSYSGGRTDTQYF
TRBD1 TRBJ2-7 14 NA TRBV14 TGTGCCAGCAGCTATACCTACTCAGGGGGTGAACAGTACTTC CASSYTYSGGEQYF
TRBD2 TRBJ2-1 15 NA TRBV10-1 TGCGCCAGCAGTGGCAGCGGGAGGAATGTGGGTGAGCAGTTCTTC CASSGSGRNVGEQFF
TRBD1 TRBJ2-1 15 NA TRBV28 TGTGCCAGCAGACGGATGACAGGGGCTTACAATGAGCAGTTCTTC CASRRMTGAYNEQFF
TRBD1 TRBJ1-5 15 NA TRBV2 TGTGCCAGCAGTGAAAGGGGGCCGGGGTTTCAGCCCCAGCATTTT CASSERGPGFQPQHF
TRBD2 TRBJ2-1 21 NA TRBV4-1 TGCGCCAGCAGCCAAGATTGGAGATCGGGGGAGGAACTAGCGCTAAACAATGAGCAGTTCTTC CASSQDWRSGEELALNNEQFF
NA TRBJ1-5 13 once TRBV25-1 TGTGCCAGCAGTGCCGGTGGGGGACAGCCCCAGCATTTT CASSAGGGQPQHF
NA TRBJ2-5 15 few TRBV5-1 TGCGCCAGCAGCTTACCGGGACTCCAAAAAAGGGGCCAGTACTTC CASSLPGLQKRGQYF
NA TRBJ2-7 13 NA TRBV7-2 TGTGCCGGCAGCTTAATATTTGGTTACGAGCAGTACTTC CAGSLIFGYEQYF
TRBD1 TRBJ1-1 16 NA TRBV6-5 TGTGCCAGCAGTTACTCAGGGACAGGAGTTGGCACTGAAGCTTTCTTT CASSYSGTGVGTEAFF
TRBD1 TRBJ2-7 19 NA TRBV5-1 TGCGCCAGCAGCATCACATTATTCGGGACAGGACATTCTTCCTACGAGCAGTACTTC CASSITLFGTGHSSYEQYF
NA TRBJ1-6 15 NA TRBV28 TGTGCCAGCAGTTTCCGACTGACAGGCCGAATACCCCTCCACTTT CASSFRLTGRIPLHF
NA TRBJ2-7 12 NA TRBV28 TGTGCCAGCTGCCCGGGGAGCTACGAGCAGTACTTC CASCPGSYEQYF
NA TRBJ1-3 15 NA TRBV7-2 TGTGCCAGCAGCTTAGCGGGGACCTCTGGAAACACCATATATTTT CASSLAGTSGNTIYF
NA TRBJ1-3 11 NA TRBV11-2 TGTGCCAGCAGTTGGGGAAACACCATATATTTT CASSWGNTIYF
NA TRBJ1-1 16 NA TRBV7-9 TGTGCCAGCAGCCCGCCAAAGGGCAGGGGTTTAACTGAAGCTTTCTTT CASSPPKGRGLTEAFF
NA TRBJ2-6 15 NA TRBV29-1 TGCAGCGTTGACTTGGCAGACTCTGGGGCCAACGTCCTGACTTTC CSVDLADSGANVLTF
TRBD1 TRBJ2-3 10 NA TRBV30 TGTGCCTGCAGGGGGGATACGCAGTATTTT CACRGDTQYF